What follows are 31 T cell receptor beta chains derived from one specimen sequenced in a study of CD8+ T cells in alopecia areata (dated by TCRdb to between 2018 and 2020). Reading the label with the study, this specimen's time point is: around 26 weeks on oral tofacitinib. This specimen's treatment or condition label, interpreted: oral pan-JAK inhibitor, 5-10 mg twice daily. The library was produced with the immunoSEQ multiplex PCR assay. For TCR sequencing, RNA was extracted from every sample and reverse transcribed into cDNA to serve as template. Sourced from immuneACCESS, this table was stored by TCRdb with only in-frame sequences that have V and J called. A share of the clones is absent; for the studies checked, an unresolved V gene accounts for under half, and the remainder has no known explanation. The sample profile shows fewer than 200,000 clones; approximately 57% of them were found once. The top ten constitute around 14% of the sample.

Sequencing used CD4+ T cells sorted from blood, obtained at week 24, from a patient treated with tofacitinib. These TCRs come from a human donor with alopecia areata.

This clone appeared a few times. The chain has TRBV30 and TRBJ2-5; D perhaps matches TRBD1 (5 bases). The CDR3 is made up of 16 amino acids. Germline CDR1 reads GTSNPN; CDR2 reads SVGIG (reference sequence). Between the trimmed V and J ends, which lost 0 bases and 3 bases, there was a span of 17 bases. DNA for the CDR3: TGTGCCTGGAGTGTAGGCCCCCCTGGCAGGGAAGAGACCCAGTACTTC. Its translation: CAWSVGPPGREETQYF. Complete variable domain (other parts from reference TRBV30 and TRBJ2-5): SQTIHQWPATLVQPVGSPLSLECTVEGTSNPNLYWYRQAAGRGLQLLFYSVGIGQISSEVPQNLSASRPQDRQFILSSKKLLLSDSGFYLCAWSVGPPGREETQYFGPGTRLLVL.

In this sample, this clone turned up once. The genes are TRBV5-6 and TRBJ2-5, with unresolved D. Germline assignment: CDR1 SGHDT and CDR2 YYEEEE. This CDR3 region has 15 residues. V was clipped by 6 bases and J by 5 bases, with 20 bases between them. In DNA form, the CDR3 reads TGTGCCAGCACTCCTTGGGCCCTAAGTCGGGAGACCCAGTACTTC. Its translation is CASTPWALSRETQYF.

In its sample, this clone was seen a few times. The rearrangement links TRBV7-3 to TRBJ2-3; 7 nucleotides line up with TRBD1. The ends lost 5 bases at V and 0 bases at J; junction bases unmatched: 5. Germline lookup yields CDR1 SGHTA and CDR2 FQGTGA. This CDR3 contains 15 residues. CDR3 DNA: TGTGCCAGCAGCGACAGGACAGGCAGCACAGATACGCAGTATTTT. Its protein is CASSDRTGSTDTQYF.

This clone turned up a few times. V usage is TRBV29-1 and J usage is TRBJ2-4; TRBD2 is a possible D gene (6 bases). V was clipped by 6 bases and J by 0 bases, with 12 bases between them. Germline values: CDR1 SQVTM, CDR2 ANQGSEA. The CDR3 is made up of 14 amino acids. The CDR3, as DNA: TGCAGCGTCGCCGGGAGACTAGCCAAAAACATTCAGTACTTC. Translated, it gives CSVAGRLAKNIQYF.

V usage is TRBV6-6 and J usage is TRBJ1-1, with a weak D call TRBD1 (6 bases). Trimming cost V 2 bases and J 1 base, with 8 bases left between them. This CDR3 spans 14 amino acids. The germline V gene has CDR1 MNHNY and CDR2 SVGAGI (reference sequence). CDR3 sequence (DNA): TGTGCCAGCAGTTACCCGGACAGGAACACTGAAGCTTTCTTT. It yields the protein CASSYPDRNTEAFF.

This sequence joins TRBV29-1 and TRBJ1-1; tentative D call: TRBD1 (5 bases). The V gene lost 4 bases and the J gene lost 2 bases, with 14 bases spanning the gap. Germline V CDR1 and CDR2: SQVTM, ANQGSEA. The CDR3 sequence is 14 residues long. CDR3 loop: CSVGRGQGNTEAFF. CDR3 DNA sequence: TGCAGCGTTGGACGAGGGCAGGGAAACACTGAAGCTTTCTTT.

V and J are TRBV6-5 and TRBJ2-1; 11 bases match TRBD1. The trim removed 4 bases at V and 8 bases at J, leaving 7 bases unmatched. The CDR3 spans 15 residues. In germline, CDR1 is MNHEY, CDR2 SVGAGI. The CDR3 region is CASSSWTGGWDEQFF. CDR3 in DNA: TGTGCCAGCAGTTCGTGGACAGGGGGCTGGGATGAGCAGTTCTTC.

This chain links TRBV9 with TRBJ1-2, with D perhaps TRBD1 (5 bases). The CDR3 runs 15 residues. Germline V CDR1 and CDR2: SGDLS, YYNGEE. V lost 4 bases, J lost 0 bases, and 13 bases lay in between. CDR3 protein: CASSSQGGPNYGYTF. The CDR3 bases are TGTGCCAGCAGCTCGCAGGGAGGGCCTAACTATGGCTACACCTTC. Based on the CDR3 plus reference TRBV9 and TRBJ1-2, the full variable domain is DSGVTQTPKHLITATGQRVTLRCSPRSGDLSVYWYQQSLDQGLQFLIQYYNGEERAKGNILERFSAQQFPDLHSELNLSSLELGDSALYFCASSSQGGPNYGYTFGSGTRLTVV.

This chain joins TRBV7-2 and TRBJ2-5; D is uncertain. The CDR3 length is 11 residues. Trimming shortened V by 6 bases and J by 5 bases, and 7 bases separated the two germline ends. CDR1 SGHTA and CDR2 FQGNSA come from the germline V gene. CDR3 nucleotide sequence: TGTGCCAGCAGACAATCCGAGACCCAGTACTTC. It is translated as CASRQSETQYF.

This rearrangement joins TRBV6-1 to TRBJ2-5; perhaps TRBD1 as D (7 bases). The CDR3 is 13 amino acids. Germline assignment: CDR1 MNHNS and CDR2 SASEGT. Trimming took off 8 bases at V and 1 base at J, with 11 bases between the two ends. The CDR3 loop is CASGGTVQETQYF. The CDR3 coding sequence is TGTGCCAGCGGGGGGACAGTCCAAGAGACCCAGTACTTC.

This clone appeared a single time. This chain joins TRBV7-9 and TRBJ1-1, with TRBD1 as a possible D gene (6 bases). V lost 11 bases and J lost 0, with 13 bases in between. This CDR3 has 13 amino acids. Germline-derived CDR1 and CDR2 are SEHNR and FQNEAQ (reference sequence). In DNA form, the CDR3 reads TGTGCCGGACACAGGGAGATGAACACTGAAGCTTTCTTT. It is translated as CAGHREMNTEAFF.

The J gene is TRBJ2-1, the V gene TRBV4-2; 9 positions match TRBD1. Germline assignment: CDR1 LGHNA and CDR2 YNFKEQ. With 6 bases clipped from V and 12 bases from J, the junction kept 6 bases outside the gene matches. This CDR3 has 12 amino acids. The CDR3 DNA sequence: TGTGCCAGCAGGGCCACAGGGGGCGGGCAGTTCTTC. Protein: CASRATGGGQFF.

The rearrangement uses TRBV11-3 and TRBJ2-5, with TRBD2 matching over 11 bases. The germline CDR1 and CDR2 sequences are SGHNT and YENEEA. V shed 3 bases and J 4 bases; nucleotides not matched to a gene: 7. The CDR3 runs to 16 residues. The CDR3 spells CASSLVAGGPVETQYF. The CDR3 DNA reads as TGTGCCAGCAGCTTGGTAGCGGGGGGGCCGGTAGAGACCCAGTACTTC.

This rearrangement joins TRBV5-6 to TRBJ1-6; the match to TRBD1 covers 7 bases. CDR3 length: 14 residues. J gave up 7 bases and V 4 bases, and 5 bases lay outside the gene matches. The germline V gene encodes CDR1 SGHDT and CDR2 YYEEEE. CDR3 sequence reads: CASSGRDSNSPLHF. DNA for the CDR3: TGTGCCAGCAGCGGTCGGGACAGCAATTCACCCCTCCACTTT.

The V and J genes are TRBV30 and TRBJ1-2; TRBD1 agrees at 7 bases. Trimming cost V 0 bases and J 3 bases; bases outside gene matches: 7. The CDR3 sequence is 15 residues long. CDR1 is GTSNPN, CDR2 SVGIG, per germline (reference sequence). In DNA, the CDR3 is TGTGCCTGGAGTGTAAGGTTCACAGGGGACTATGGCTACACCTTC. Translation: CAWSVRFTGDYGYTF. The full variable domain, rest sourced from reference TRBV30 and TRBJ1-2, is SQTIHQWPATLVQPVGSPLSLECTVEGTSNPNLYWYRQAAGRGLQLLFYSVGIGQISSEVPQNLSASRPQDRQFILSSKKLLLSDSGFYLCAWSVRFTGDYGYTFGSGTRLTVV.

This clone has a handful of counts. The V gene is TRBV30, the J gene TRBJ2-7; D may be TRBD1 or TRBD2 (5 bases each). The V and J ends lost 0 bases and 0 bases respectively, with 12 bases between them. Germline assignment: CDR1 GTSNPN and CDR2 SVGIG (reference sequence). This CDR3 has 15 residues. CDR3 amino acids: CAWSVLGTFSYEQYF. The CDR3 nucleotides read TGTGCCTGGAGTGTATTGGGGACCTTCTCCTACGAGCAGTACTTC. Full variable domain (remainder filled in from reference TRBV30 and TRBJ2-7): SQTIHQWPATLVQPVGSPLSLECTVEGTSNPNLYWYRQAAGRGLQLLFYSVGIGQISSEVPQNLSASRPQDRQFILSSKKLLLSDSGFYLCAWSVLGTFSYEQYFGPGTRLTVT.

The rearrangement links TRBV19 to TRBJ1-2; TRBD1 agrees at 7 bases. The V and J ends lost 5 bases and 8 bases, in that order; junction bases with no gene match: 14. The CDR3 covers 15 residues. Germline V gene lookup returns CDR1 LNHDA and CDR2 SQIVND (reference sequence). The CDR3 DNA follows: TGTGCCAGTAGTCCCAGACAGGGTGAGGTCGGGGGCTACACCTTC. It encodes CASSPRQGEVGGYTF. The full variable domain, rest sourced from reference TRBV19 and TRBJ1-2, is DGGITQSPKYLFRKEGQNVTLSCEQNLNHDAMYWYRQDPGQGLRLIYYSQIVNDFQKGDIAEGYSVSREKKESFPLTVTSAQKNPTAFYLCASSPRQGEVGGYTFGSGTRLTVV.

There are a few counts of this clone. The chain joins TRBV6-6 to TRBJ2-7; weak D call: TRBD1 (6 bases). Germline-derived CDR1 and CDR2 are MNHNY and SVGAGI (reference sequence). The germline V and J ends were trimmed by 4 bases and 3 bases, with 19 bases remaining between them. This CDR3 region has 16 residues. The CDR3 sequence is CASSSTQGLTFYEQYF. The CDR3 nucleotides are TGTGCCAGCAGTTCCACTCAGGGGCTCACTTTCTACGAGCAGTACTTC.

The chain uses TRBV2 and TRBJ2-7, with D unclear. The CDR3 has 12 amino acids. Germline values: CDR1 SNHLY, CDR2 FYNNEI. With 6 bases removed from V and 2 bases from J, the gap between germline ends came to 8 bases. CDR3 region: CASRLHPYEQYF. The CDR3 nucleotides are TGTGCCAGCAGATTACATCCCTACGAGCAGTACTTC.

This chain links TRBV6-5 with TRBJ1-2, with TRBD1 as a possible D gene (5 bases). The CDR3 spans 16 residues. Germline CDR1 and CDR2: MNHEY and SVGAGI. V lost 0 bases to trimming and J lost 2 bases, with 13 bases between them. The CDR3 region is CASSYSPQQANYGYTF. Written as DNA, the CDR3 is TGTGCCAGCAGTTACTCGCCGCAACAGGCGAACTATGGCTACACCTTC.

The chain joins TRBV2 to TRBJ1-5; D possibly corresponds to TRBD1 (5 bases). Trimming removed 4 bases at V and 6 bases at J, with 16 bases between. The CDR3 is 15 amino acids. Looked up from germline, CDR1 is SNHLY and CDR2 is FYNNEI. The CDR3 here is CASSADLPGGQPQHF. The CDR3 region has the DNA TGTGCCAGCAGTGCGGACCTCCCGGGGGGTCAGCCCCAGCATTTT.

This clone was counted a few times. The J gene is TRBJ1-2, the V gene TRBV10-3; perhaps TRBD1 as D (6 bases). V was cut by 7 bases and J by 5 bases, with 11 bases left in between. The CDR3 is made up of 12 amino acids. The germline CDR1 and CDR2 sequences are ENHRY and SYGVKD. CDR3 in amino acids: CAITPDRYGYTF. CDR3 DNA: TGTGCCATCACCCCGGACAGATATGGCTACACCTTC.

This sequence joins TRBV11-2 and TRBJ1-1; D possibly corresponds to TRBD1 (5 bases). The length of the CDR3 is 15 residues. The germline V gene has CDR1 SGHAT and CDR2 FQNNGV. V shed 2 bases and J shed 5 bases, with 15 bases lying between them. Written as DNA, the CDR3 is TGTGCCAGCAGCTTAAACCAGGGCCTAGGGACTGAAGCTTTCTTT. Its translation is CASSLNQGLGTEAFF. Variable domain in full (rest from reference TRBV11-2 and TRBJ1-1): EAGVAQSPRYKIIEKRQSVAFWCNPISGHATLYWYQQILGQGPKLLIQFQNNGVVDDSQLPKDRFSAERLKGVDSTLKIQPAKLEDSAVYLCASSLNQGLGTEAFFGQGTRLTVV.

The chain has TRBV7-8 and TRBJ1-6; D might be TRBD1 (5 bases). The CDR3 length is 15 residues. In germline, CDR1 is SGHVS, CDR2 FQNEAQ. V lost 6 bases and J 8 bases, leaving 17 bases between the germline ends. CDR3 DNA sequence: TGTGCCAGCAGTTTATCGTGGGGCAACGATTCACCCCTCCACTTT. Its translation: CASSLSWGNDSPLHF.

The chain uses TRBV20-1 and TRBJ1-3, with D unclear. This CDR3 comprises 11 residues. Per the germline V gene, CDR1 is DFQATT and CDR2 is SNEGSKA (reference sequence). Deletions cut 4 bases from V and 2 bases from J, with 3 bases between. The CDR3 sequence is CSAMAGNTIYF. The CDR3 nucleotides read TGCAGTGCTATGGCTGGAAACACCATATATTTT.

This clone has just one count. CDR3 nucleotide sequence: TGTGCCAGCTCACCACTCAGCACAGATACGCAGTATTTT. As protein: CASSPLSTDTQYF. The chain employs TRBV18 and TRBJ2-3, with D unresolved. Germline CDR1 KGHSH, CDR2 LQKENI. Trimming shortened V by 1 base and J by 0 bases, and 2 bases separated the two germline ends. CDR3 size: 13 residues.

The chain links TRBV4-1 to TRBJ1-2; D may be TRBD1 (6 bases). Germline CDR1 MGHRA, CDR2 YSYEKL. Trimming took 0 bases from V and 4 from J, leaving 9 bases between them. The CDR3 spans 14 residues. The DNA of the CDR3 is TGCGCCAGCAGCCAAGATCCAGGGGCCTATGGCTACACCTTC. Residues: CASSQDPGAYGYTF.

This clone was seen once. One end of the junction is discordant with germline, which a read error may explain. V and J are TRBV6-1 and TRBJ2-2; TRBD2 is a possible D gene (6 bases). CDR1 and CDR2 (germline): MNHNS, SASEGT. CDR3 size: 16 residues. In DNA form, the CDR3 reads TGTGCCATCAGTGATGGGATTAGCGGAGCTACCGGGGAGCTGTTTTTT. Encoded protein: CAISDGISGATGELFF.

V usage is TRBV5-5 and J usage is TRBJ1-5; 12 bases align to TRBD1. V lost 0 bases and J lost 7; bases outside the gene matches: 2. This CDR3 comprises 15 residues. Germline V lookup: CDR1 SGHKS, CDR2 YYEKEE (reference sequence). CDR3 DNA sequence: TGTGCCAGCAGCTTGGTCGGGACAGGGGGCCAGCCCCAGCATTTT. Translated: CASSLVGTGGQPQHF.

Only a few counts were recorded for this clone. The V call is TRBV9, the J call TRBJ1-5, with no clear D. The ends were cut back, 1 base at V and 4 bases at J, with 6 bases in the middle. Germline V gene sequence: CDR1 SGDLS, CDR2 YYNGEE. The CDR3 extends over 13 amino acids. The CDR3 DNA sequence: TGTGCCAGCAGCGTAAGCGGTAATCAGCCCCAGCATTTT. This translates into CASSVSGNQPQHF. Variable domain in full (rest from reference TRBV9 and TRBJ1-5): DSGVTQTPKHLITATGQRVTLRCSPRSGDLSVYWYQQSLDQGLQFLIQYYNGEERAKGNILERFSAQQFPDLHSELNLSSLELGDSALYFCASSVSGNQPQHFGDGTRLSIL.

The chain employs TRBV29-1 and TRBJ1-1; weak D call: TRBD1 (6 bases). The germline CDR1 and CDR2 sequences are SQVTM and ANQGSEA. There are 13 residues in the CDR3. V lost 6 bases and J 0 bases, leaving 11 bases between the germline ends. CDR3 nucleotide sequence: TGCAGCGTGGGGGCAGACATGAACACTGAAGCTTTCTTT. Translated: CSVGADMNTEAFF.